Listed here are 2 T cell receptor beta chains from one sample, sequenced in a study of blood T cell repertoires in COVID-19. Repertoires were generated with immunoSEQ multiplex PCR, while TCRdb's copy carries only in-frame clones and drops some. This table holds about 150,000 clones, about 80% found once. Sequencing was performed on peripheral blood. The source is a woman in her sixties with acute or convalescent COVID-19.

The V call is TRBV5-5, the J call TRBJ2-7; 7 bases align to TRBD1. This CDR3 contains 14 residues. The V gene's germline CDR1 is SGHKS and CDR2 YYEKEE (reference sequence). Unmatched junction bases numbered 5, after V lost 2 bases and J lost 3 bases. The DNA for the CDR3 is TGTGCCAGCAGCTTAACAGGGGCGAGCTACGAGCAGTACTTC. It specifies CASSLTGASYEQYF. Using reference TRBV5-5 and TRBJ2-7 for the parts outside the CDR3, the full variable domain is DAGVTQSPTHLIKTRGQQVTLRCSPISGHKSVSWYQQVLGQGPQFIFQYYEKEERGRGNFPDRFSARQFPNYSSELNVNALLLGDSALYLCASSLTGASYEQYFGPGTRLTVT.

The chain carries TRBV5-1 and TRBJ2-3; TRBD2 agrees at 9 bases. The CDR3 consists of 15 residues. V dropped 5 bases and J dropped 1; count of bases not matched to a gene: 5. Germline values: CDR1 SGHRS, CDR2 YFSETQ. CDR3: CASRLASGGTDTQYF. CDR3 coding DNA: TGCGCCAGCAGGCTGGCTAGCGGGGGCACAGATACGCAGTATTTT.